This T cell receptor (beta chain) was captured by sequencing in a study of shared clonotypes between healthy human individuals. Overall study: With ages of 18 to 49, the donors were two women and a few men.

The quantity of DNA used in unsorted PBMC replicate PCRs was around 0.3 ug, corresponding to around 32,000 T cell genomes. Measured with immunoSEQ multiplex PCR; TCRdb has only the in-frame clones, and not every one. The table has about 490,000 clones, 76% seen once; the top ten hold about an eighth. V lost 1 base and J lost 2; bases outside the gene matches: 7. Germline V gene sequence: CDR1 SGHNT, CDR2 YENEEA. CDR3 size: 16 residues. Sample: PBMCs. The sequence was collected from a woman aged 35 to 49 in good health. Some clones in this sample may be carry-over from other donors' samples. V and J are TRBV11-3 and TRBJ2-5, with 7 bases fitting TRBD1. The CDR3 loop is CASSLGNRGPQETQYF. The DNA of the CDR3 is TGTGCCAGCAGCTTAGGGAACAGGGGTCCACAAGAGACCCAGTACTTC.